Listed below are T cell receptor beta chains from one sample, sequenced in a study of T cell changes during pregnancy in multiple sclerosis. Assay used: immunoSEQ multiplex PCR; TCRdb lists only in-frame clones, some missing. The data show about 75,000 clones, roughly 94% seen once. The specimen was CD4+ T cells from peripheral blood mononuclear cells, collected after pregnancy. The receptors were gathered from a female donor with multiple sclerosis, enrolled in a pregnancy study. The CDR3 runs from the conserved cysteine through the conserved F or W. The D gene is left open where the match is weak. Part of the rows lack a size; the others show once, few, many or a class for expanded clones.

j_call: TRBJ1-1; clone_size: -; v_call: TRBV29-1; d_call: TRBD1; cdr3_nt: TGCAGCGGGTCGACAGGGGGAGTGACTGAAGCTTTCTTT; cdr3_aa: CSGSTGGVTEAFF
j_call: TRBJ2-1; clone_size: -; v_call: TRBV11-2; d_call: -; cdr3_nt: TGTGCCAGCAGCTCCCGTCGACGGTGGGCCGGTACGAATGAGCAGTTCTTC; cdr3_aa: CASSSRRRWAGTNEQFF
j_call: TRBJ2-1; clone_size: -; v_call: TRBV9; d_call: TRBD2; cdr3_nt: TGTGCCAGCAGCGTAGCTCCCCCCACTAGCGGGAGCATTGAGCAGTTCTTC; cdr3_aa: CASSVAPPTSGSIEQFF
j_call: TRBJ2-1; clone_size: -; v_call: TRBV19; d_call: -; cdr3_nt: TGTGCCAGTAGTATAGGGGCAGGGGAGTACAATGAGCAGTTCTTC; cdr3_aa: CASSIGAGEYNEQFF
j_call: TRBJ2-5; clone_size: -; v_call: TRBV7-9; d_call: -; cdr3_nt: TGTGCCAGCAGCTTAGCCGGCCAGGGGACGCGAGAGCAGTACTTC; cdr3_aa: CASSLAGQGTREQYF
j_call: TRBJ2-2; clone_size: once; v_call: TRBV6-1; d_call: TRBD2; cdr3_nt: TGTGCCAGCACCGGCGGGGGGCGGGGGGAGCTGTTTTTT; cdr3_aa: CASTGGGRGELFF
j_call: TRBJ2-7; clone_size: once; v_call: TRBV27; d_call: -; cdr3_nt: TGTGTCAGCAGTTCCCACTTCTCCTACGAGCAGTACTTC; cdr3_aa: CVSSSHFSYEQYF
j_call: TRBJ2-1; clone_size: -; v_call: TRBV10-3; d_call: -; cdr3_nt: TGTGCCATCAGTGTAGGACAGAACAATGAGCAGTTCTTC; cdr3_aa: CAISVGQNNEQFF
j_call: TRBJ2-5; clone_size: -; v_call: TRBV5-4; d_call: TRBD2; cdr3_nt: TGTGCCAGCAGCTTGTCGGGGGGAGAGACCCAGTACTTC; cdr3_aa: CASSLSGGETQYF
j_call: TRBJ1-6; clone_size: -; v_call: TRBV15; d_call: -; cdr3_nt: TGTGCCACCAGCCTTCGGCCTCCGGGCTCCTATAATTCACCCCTCCACTTT; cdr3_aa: CATSLRPPGSYNSPLHF
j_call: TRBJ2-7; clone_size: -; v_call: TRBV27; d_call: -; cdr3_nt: TGTGCCAGCAGTCGCACGATCGCTAGCGAGACTATTGCCGAGCAGTACTTC; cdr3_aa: CASSRTIASETIAEQYF
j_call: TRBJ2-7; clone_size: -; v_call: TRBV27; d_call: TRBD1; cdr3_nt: TGTGCCAGCAGTTTATCCGGGACAGGGTTTTACGAGCAGTACTTC; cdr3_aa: CASSLSGTGFYEQYF
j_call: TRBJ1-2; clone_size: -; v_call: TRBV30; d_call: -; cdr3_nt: TGTGCCTGGAGTACACAGGGCGGCTACACCTTC; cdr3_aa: CAWSTQGGYTF
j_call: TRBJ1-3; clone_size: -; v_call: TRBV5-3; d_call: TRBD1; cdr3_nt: TGTGCCAGAAGCTTGCTCCGGGACAGGGCTGGGCATCGCTCTGGAAACACCATATATTTT; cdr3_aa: CARSLLRDRAGHRSGNTIYF
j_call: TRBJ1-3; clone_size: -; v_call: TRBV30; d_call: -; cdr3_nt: TGTGCCTGGAGTGCTGAGCTCGGGAACACCATATATTTT; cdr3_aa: CAWSAELGNTIYF
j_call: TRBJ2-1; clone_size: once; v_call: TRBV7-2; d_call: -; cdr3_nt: TGTGCCAGCAGCTTAGCGCGGGACAATGAGCAGTTCTTC; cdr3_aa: CASSLARDNEQFF
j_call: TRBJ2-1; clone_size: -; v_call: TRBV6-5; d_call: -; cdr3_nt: TGTGCCAGCAGTCAATACAATGAGCAGTTCTTC; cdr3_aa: CASSQYNEQFF
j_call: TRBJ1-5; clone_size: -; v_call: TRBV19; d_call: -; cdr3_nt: TGTGCCAGTAGTTACTACCGACAGGCTAGCAATCAGCCCCAGCATTTT; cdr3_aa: CASSYYRQASNQPQHF
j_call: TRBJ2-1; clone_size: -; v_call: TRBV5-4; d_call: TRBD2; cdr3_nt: TGTGCCAGCAGCCCCGGGACTAGCGGGAGTATCGCTCTCTACAATGAGCAGTTCTTC; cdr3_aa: CASSPGTSGSIALYNEQFF
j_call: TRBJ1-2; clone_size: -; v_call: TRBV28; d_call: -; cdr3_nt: TGTGCCAGCAGTTCTCAGGGAGGGTATGGCTACACCTTC; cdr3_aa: CASSSQGGYGYTF
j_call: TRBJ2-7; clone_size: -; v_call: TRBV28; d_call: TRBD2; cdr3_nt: TGTGCCACGGGCGGGGGGCCTACCTACGAGCAGTACTTC; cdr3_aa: CATGGGPTYEQYF
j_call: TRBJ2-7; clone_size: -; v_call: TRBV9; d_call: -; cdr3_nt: TGTGCCAGCAGCAGAACGCGCAACTACTACGAGCAGTACTTC; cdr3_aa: CASSRTRNYYEQYF
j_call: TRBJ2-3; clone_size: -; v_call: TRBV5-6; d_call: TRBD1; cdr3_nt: TGTGCCAGCAGCGTCTTGGACAGGGGGACACGCACAGATACGCAGTATTTT; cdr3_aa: CASSVLDRGTRTDTQYF
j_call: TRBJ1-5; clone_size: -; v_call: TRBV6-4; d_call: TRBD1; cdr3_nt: TGTGCCAGCAGTGCCAACTCAGGGGGCGCGGGTCAGCCCCAGCATTTT; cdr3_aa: CASSANSGGAGQPQHF
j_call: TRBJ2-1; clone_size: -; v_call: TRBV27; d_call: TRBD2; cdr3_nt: TGTGCCAGCGAAAGGGGAGGGTCCTACAATGAGCAGTTCTTC; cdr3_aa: CASERGGSYNEQFF
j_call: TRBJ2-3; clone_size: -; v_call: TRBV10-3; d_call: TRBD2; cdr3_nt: TGTGCCAGTGGGACTAGCGGGAGGGAGCAGTATTTT; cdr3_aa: CASGTSGREQYF
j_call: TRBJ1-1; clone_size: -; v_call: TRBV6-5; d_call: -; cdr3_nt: TGTGCCAGCAGTCCCCGAGGCCCGGGGATCACTGAAGCTTTCTTT; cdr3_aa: CASSPRGPGITEAFF
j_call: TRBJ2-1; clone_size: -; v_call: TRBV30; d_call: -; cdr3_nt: TGTGCCTGGAGAACAGGCAATGAGCAGTTCTTC; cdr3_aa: CAWRTGNEQFF
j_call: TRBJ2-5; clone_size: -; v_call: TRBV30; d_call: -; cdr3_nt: TGTGCCTGGAGTGGGTCAGGGACCCAGTACTTC; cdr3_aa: CAWSGSGTQYF
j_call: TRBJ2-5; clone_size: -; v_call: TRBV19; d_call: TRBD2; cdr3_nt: TGTGCCAGTAGTATCGTAGGTCTAGCGGGGGAGACCCAGTACTTC; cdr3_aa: CASSIVGLAGETQYF
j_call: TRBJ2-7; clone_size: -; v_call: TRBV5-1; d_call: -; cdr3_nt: TGCGCCAGCAAGCCCCTGGGAGGGGGCTCCTACGAGCAGTACTTC; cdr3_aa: CASKPLGGGSYEQYF
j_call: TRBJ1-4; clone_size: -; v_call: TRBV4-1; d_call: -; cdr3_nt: TGCGCCAGCAGCCAAGATGCCCAGGATGAAAAACTGTTTTTT; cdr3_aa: CASSQDAQDEKLFF
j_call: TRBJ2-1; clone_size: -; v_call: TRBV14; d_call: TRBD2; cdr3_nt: TGTGCCAGCAGCCAAGAGGGGCGGGAGTGGTATTCCTACAATGAGCAGTTCTTC; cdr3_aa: CASSQEGREWYSYNEQFF
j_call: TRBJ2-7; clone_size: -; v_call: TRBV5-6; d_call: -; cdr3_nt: TGTGCCAGCAGCTCCGGGGTGGGCCACGAGCAGTACTTC; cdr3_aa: CASSSGVGHEQYF
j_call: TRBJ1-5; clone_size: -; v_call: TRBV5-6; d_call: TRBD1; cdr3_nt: TGTGCCAGCAGCTTGGGGACAGGGGGCGGTCAGCCCCAGCATTTT; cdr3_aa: CASSLGTGGGQPQHF
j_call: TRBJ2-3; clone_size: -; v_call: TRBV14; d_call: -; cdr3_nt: TGTGCCAGCAGCCAAGTCTCGGGAATCACAGATACGCAGTATTTT; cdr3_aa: CASSQVSGITDTQYF
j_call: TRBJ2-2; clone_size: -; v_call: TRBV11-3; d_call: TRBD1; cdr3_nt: TGTGCCAGCAGCAAAACAGGGGGCGGAACCGGGGAGCTGTTTTTT; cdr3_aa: CASSKTGGGTGELFF
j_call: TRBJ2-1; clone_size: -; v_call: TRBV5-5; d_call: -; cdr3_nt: TGTGCCAGCAGCATAAGGGGTTGGGATGAGCAGTTCTTC; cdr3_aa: CASSIRGWDEQFF
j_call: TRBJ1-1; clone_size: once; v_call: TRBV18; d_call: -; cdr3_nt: TGTGCCAGCAAACTGGAGGGAAGCACTGAAGCTTTCTTT; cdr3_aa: CASKLEGSTEAFF
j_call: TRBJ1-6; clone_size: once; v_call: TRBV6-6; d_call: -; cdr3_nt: TGTGCCAGCAGTCACACAGGGCTCTATAATTCACCCCTCCACTTT; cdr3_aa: CASSHTGLYNSPLHF
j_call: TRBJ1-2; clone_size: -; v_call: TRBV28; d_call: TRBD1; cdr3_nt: TGTGCCAGCAGTTTGATTTCCCTAAAGCGGGACAGGGGGCTGAACTATGGCTACACCTTC; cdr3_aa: CASSLISLKRDRGLNYGYTF
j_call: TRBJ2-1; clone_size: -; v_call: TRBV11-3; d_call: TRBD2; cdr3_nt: TGTGCCAGCAGCTTAGGGCCCGGGGATTTGGCGGGAGGTCGATACAATGAGCAGTTCTTC; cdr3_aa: CASSLGPGDLAGGRYNEQFF
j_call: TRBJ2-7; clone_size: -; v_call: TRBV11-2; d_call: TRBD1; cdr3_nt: TGTGCCAGCAGCTTAAGGCCACAGGGGGTCGAGCAGTACTTC; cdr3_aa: CASSLRPQGVEQYF
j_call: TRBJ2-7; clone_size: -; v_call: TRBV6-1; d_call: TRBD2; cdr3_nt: TGTGCCAGCAGATTCGGGACTAGCGTGTACGAGCAGTACTTC; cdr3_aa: CASRFGTSVYEQYF
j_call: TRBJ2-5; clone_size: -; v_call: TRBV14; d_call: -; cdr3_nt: TGTGCCAGCAGCCAAGCAGGGGAGACCCAGTACTTC; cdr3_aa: CASSQAGETQYF
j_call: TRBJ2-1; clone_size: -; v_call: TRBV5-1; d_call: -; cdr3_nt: TGCGCCAGCAGCTTGGAAGGAGGCCTACCCTACAATGAGCAGTTCTTC; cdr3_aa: CASSLEGGLPYNEQFF
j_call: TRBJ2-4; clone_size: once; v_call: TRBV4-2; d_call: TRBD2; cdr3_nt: TGTGCCAGCAGCCAGGTAGCGGGAGGGCCCAAAAACATTCAGTACTTC; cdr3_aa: CASSQVAGGPKNIQYF
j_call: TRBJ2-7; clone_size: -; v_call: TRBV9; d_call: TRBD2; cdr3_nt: TGTGCCAGCAGCGTAGAGGCGGGAGGTGCCTCCTACGAGCAGTACTTC; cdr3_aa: CASSVEAGGASYEQYF
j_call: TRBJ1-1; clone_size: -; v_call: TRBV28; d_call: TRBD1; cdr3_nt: TGTGCCAGCAGTTTCGCCCGGAGGAGTCAGGGGGCCGAGAACACTGAAGCTTTCTTT; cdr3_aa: CASSFARRSQGAENTEAFF
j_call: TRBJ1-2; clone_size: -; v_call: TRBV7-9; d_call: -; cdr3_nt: TGTGCCAGCAGCTTAGATCGGTATGGCTACACCTTC; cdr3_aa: CASSLDRYGYTF
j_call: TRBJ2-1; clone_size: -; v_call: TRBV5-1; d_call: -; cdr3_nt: TGCGCCAGCAGCCTCACCGGGACTCTAATGCGCCCCAATGAGCAGTTCTTC; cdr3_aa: CASSLTGTLMRPNEQFF
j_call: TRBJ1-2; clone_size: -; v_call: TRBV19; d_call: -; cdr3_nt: TGTGCCAGTAGTCCCCAGGGCAGGGGAGCTAACTATGGCTACACCTTC; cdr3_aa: CASSPQGRGANYGYTF